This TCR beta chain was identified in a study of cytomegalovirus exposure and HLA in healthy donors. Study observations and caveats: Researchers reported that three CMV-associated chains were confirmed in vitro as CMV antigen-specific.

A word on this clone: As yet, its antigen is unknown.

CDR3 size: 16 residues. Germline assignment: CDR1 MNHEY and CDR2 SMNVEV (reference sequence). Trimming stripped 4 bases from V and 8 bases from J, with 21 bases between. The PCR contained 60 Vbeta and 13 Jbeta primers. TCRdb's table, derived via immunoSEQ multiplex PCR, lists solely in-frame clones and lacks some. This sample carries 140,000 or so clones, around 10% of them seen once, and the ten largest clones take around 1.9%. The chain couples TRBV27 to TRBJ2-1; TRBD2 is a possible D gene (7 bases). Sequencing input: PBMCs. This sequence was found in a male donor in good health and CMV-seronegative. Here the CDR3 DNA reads TGTGCCAGCAGTTCACGAGGGGGGGCCCTCATCTATGAGCAGTTCTTC. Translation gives CASSSRGGALIYEQFF.